The subject of this entry is one T cell receptor beta chain. The entry originates in a study of brain T cells in children with intractable seizures. This table comes from immunoSEQ multiplex PCR, and its TCRdb copy is limited to in-frame clones, with some not included. Of about 80,000 clones in the sample, about 93% were seen once. CDR1 and CDR2 (germline): MDHEN, SYDVKM. The CDR3 is made up of 15 amino acids. V shed 4 bases and J shed 8 bases, with 15 bases lying between them. The J gene is TRBJ1-6, the V gene TRBV28; the D is unclear. The sequence derives from a girl aged 2-9 years with Rasmussen encephalitis and intractable seizures. The sequencing here drew on peripheral blood, taken at surgery. CDR3 DNA sequence: TGTGCCAGCAGTTCACAGTGGGATGGGTATTCACCCCTCCACTTT. Residues: CASSSQWDGYSPLHF.